Following are 22 T cell receptor beta chains from one sample sequenced in a study of Tregs in tolerant kidney transplant recipients. Clones were read by immunoSEQ multiplex PCR, and TCRdb kept only the in-frame ones, dropping some. Its table lists about 48,000 clones. Sequencing was performed on CD4+ T cells from blood, taken before the transplant. The receptor source for this set is a human donor who received a combined kidney and bone marrow transplant.

As regards this clone: The CDR3 end is not reached by the read, which stops 3 residues before it; the germline J gene fills it in. This rearrangement joins TRBV20-1 to TRBJ1-2; TRBD1 might be the D (6 bases). This CDR3 comprises 16 residues. The ends were cut back, 0 bases at V and 5 bases at J, with 19 bases in the middle. Germline CDR1 reads DFQATT; CDR2 reads SNEGSKA (reference sequence). The DNA read from the CDR3 is TGCAGTGCTAGAGATCCGGGCCAGGGGATAGGGTATGGC. Its protein product is CSARDPGQGIGYG. The CDR3 in its entirety is CSARDPGQGIGYGYTF.

As concerns this clone: The read is 3 residues too short to cover the CDR3 end, so that end is filled in from the germline J gene. J is TRBJ2-1 and V is TRBV19, with TRBD2 matching 12 bases. The V segment lost 3 bases and the J segment 4 bases; nucleotides outside the gene matches: 7. This CDR3 is built from 17 residues. From germline, CDR1 is LNHDA and CDR2 SQIVND (reference sequence). The DNA read from the CDR3 is TGTGCCAGTAGTATCTCTGCCACTAGCGGGGGGTACAATGAG. It encodes CASSISATSGGYNE. The whole CDR3 sequence reads CASSISATSGGYNEQFF.

Comments on this clone: The read stops 3 residues short of the end of the CDR3; the missing end is completed from the germline J gene. The chain employs TRBV2 and TRBJ1-1; D is possibly TRBD1 (5 bases). CDR1 is SNHLY and CDR2 is FYNNEI in the germline V gene. The V end was cut by 7 bases, the J end by 1 base, with 13 bases between. The CDR3 sequence is 14 residues long. CDR3 amino acids: CASKAGRPNTEAFF. CDR3 DNA (partial): TGTGCCAGCAAGGCGGGGCGGCCGAACACTGAA.

Incomplete CDR3 DNA: TGCGCCAGCAGCTTGCCACAGGGGAACACTGAA. This gives the protein CASSLPQGNTE. The full CDR3 is CASSLPQGNTEAFF. The rearrangement links TRBV5-1 to TRBJ1-1, with D possibly TRBD1 on 6 matching bases. The CDR3 end is not reached by the read, which stops 3 residues before it; the germline J gene fills it in. V shed 1 base and J shed 1 base, with 8 bases lying between them. Germline loops: CDR1 SGHRS, CDR2 YFSETQ. This CDR3 contains 14 residues.

In regard to this clone: The CDR3 goes on 3 residues after the read ends, and that part is filled in from the germline J gene. V is TRBV2 and J is TRBJ1-2, with D perhaps matching TRBD1 (5 bases). CDR3 length: 14 amino acids. Germline V gene data show CDR1 as SNHLY and CDR2 as FYNNEI. This chain's CDR3 is CASSVETARKGYTF. Partial CDR3 DNA: TGTGCCAGCAGTGTGGAGACAGCACGTAAGGGC.

With respect to this clone: The sequence runs out 3 residues before the end of the CDR3; the remainder is reconstructed from the germline J gene. The chain recombines TRBV20-1 with TRBJ2-5; 8 bases fit TRBD2. Germline V CDR1 and CDR2: DFQATT, SNEGSKA (reference sequence). V gave up 2 bases and J gave up 4 bases; unmatched junction bases: 12. This CDR3 has 16 residues. The covered CDR3 bases are TGCAGTGCTAGAAATGTAGCGGGACAAGGGCGAGAGACC. It encodes CSARNVAGQGRET. The full CDR3 sequence reads CSARNVAGQGRETQYF.

Remarks on this clone: The read is 3 residues too short to cover the CDR3 end, so that end is filled in from the germline J gene. The chain couples TRBV5-8 to TRBJ2-1, with 7 bases matching TRBD1. In germline, CDR1 is SGHTS, CDR2 YDEGEE. The CDR3 spans 15 residues. The trim removed 4 bases at V and 5 bases at J, leaving 9 bases unmatched. The part of the CDR3 DNA that was read is TGTGCCAGCAGCAAACGGACAGGTGACGACAATGAG. Translation: CASSKRTGDDNE. The full-length CDR3 reads as CASSKRTGDDNEQFF.

To note about this clone: The CDR3 goes on 3 residues after the read ends, and that part is filled in from the germline J gene. V and J are TRBV11-2 and TRBJ2-7, with D perhaps given as TRBD1 or TRBD2 (7 bases each). Germline CDR1 and CDR2: SGHAT and FQNNGV. This CDR3 contains 14 residues. Trimming removed 1 base from V and 6 bases from J, with 13 bases in between. This CDR3 is CASSLVDREGEQYF. The part of the CDR3 DNA that was read is TGTGCCAGCAGCTTAGTTGACAGGGAGGGCGAG. The variable domain in full, with the rest retrieved from reference TRBV11-2 and TRBJ2-7, is EAGVAQSPRYKIIEKRQSVAFWCNPISGHATLYWYQQILGQGPKLLIQFQNNGVVDDSQLPKDRFSAERLKGVDSTLKIQPAKLEDSAVYLCASSLVDREGEQYFGPGTRLTVT.

A remark on this clone: The DNA ends 3 residues before the CDR3 does, and the rest of the CDR3 is filled in from the germline J gene. The chain has TRBV19 and TRBJ1-1; no clear D. This CDR3 comprises 14 residues. The germline V gene has CDR1 LNHDA and CDR2 SQIVND (reference sequence). Trimming removed 7 bases from V and 1 base from J, with 13 bases in between. The covered CDR3 bases are TGTGCCAGTACTCGGAGGCAGGAGAACACTGAA. Its protein is CASTRRQENTE. The entire CDR3 protein is CASTRRQENTEAFF.

Of note for this clone: The CDR3 end is not reached by the read, which stops 3 residues before it; the germline J gene fills it in. The chain carries TRBV7-2 and TRBJ1-4, with D possibly being TRBD1 (5 bases). This CDR3 comprises 14 residues. V lost 1 base, J lost 3 bases, and 6 bases lay in between. Germline CDR1 reads SGHTA; CDR2 reads FQGNSA. The part of the CDR3 DNA that was read is TGTGCCAGCAGCTTAGAGGGGTCTAATGAAAAA. Translation gives CASSLEGSNEK. The entire CDR3 sequence reads CASSLEGSNEKLFF. The variable domain in full, with the rest retrieved from reference TRBV7-2 and TRBJ1-4, is GAGVSQSPSNKVTEKGKDVELRCDPISGHTALYWYRQSLGQGLEFLIYFQGNSAPDKSGLPSDRFSAERTGGSVSTLTIQRTQQEDSAVYLCASSLEGSNEKLFFGSGTQLSVL.

Details on this clone: The read halts 3 residues ahead of the CDR3 end, with the missing end drawn from the germline J gene. The V and J genes are TRBV19 and TRBJ1-1; D gene uncertain. V was cut by 6 bases and J by 7 bases, with 9 bases left in between. Germline CDR1 reads LNHDA; CDR2 reads SQIVND (reference sequence). The CDR3 is made up of 11 amino acids. CDR3 bases read: TGTGCCAGTAGCCTTTTCCGTGAA. Residues: CASSLFRE. The full CDR3 sequence reads CASSLFREAFF.

On this clone itself: Read data end 3 residues before the CDR3 end; the end is taken from the germline J gene. The V gene is TRBV30, the J gene TRBJ1-2, with D tentatively TRBD1 (5 bases). Germline V gives CDR1 GTSNPN, CDR2 SVGIG (reference sequence). The CDR3 contains 14 residues. Trimming left V 3 bases short and J 4 bases short, with 15 bases between. The part of the CDR3 DNA that was read is TGTGCCTGGAGCACTGGGGGGTTGGGCTATGGC. Translation gives CAWSTGGLGYG. From start to end, the CDR3 is CAWSTGGLGYGYTF.

On this clone: The observed sequence ends 3 residues before the CDR3 terminus, with the missing tail filled in from the germline J gene. The genes are TRBV19 and TRBJ2-5; 10 bases match TRBD2. The V and J ends lost 4 bases and 5 bases, in that order; junction bases with no gene match: 10. CDR1 is LNHDA and CDR2 is SQIVND in the germline V gene (reference sequence). This CDR3 contains 16 residues. The covered CDR3 bases are TGTGCCAGTAGTACGGGGTCTAGCGGGAGTGGGGAGACC. Translating it yields CASSTGSSGSGET. The entire CDR3 is CASSTGSSGSGETQYF.

On this clone itself: Read sequence stops 3 residues before the CDR3 end, and the germline J gene provides the missing end. This sequence joins TRBV7-3 and TRBJ2-5, with a weak D call TRBD2 (6 bases). The CDR3 totals 15 residues. Germline CDR1 and CDR2: SGHTA and FQGTGA. V lost 5 bases and J 1 base, leaving 14 bases between the germline ends. The CDR3 bases that were read are TGTGCCAGCAGCAAACGGGGTAGCGGCCAAGAGACC. Residues: CASSKRGSGQET. The CDR3 in full is CASSKRGSGQETQYF. Based on the CDR3 plus reference TRBV7-3 and TRBJ2-5, the full variable domain is GAGVSQTPSNKVTEKGKYVELRCDPISGHTALYWYRQSLGQGPEFLIYFQGTGAADDSGLPNDRFFAVRPEGSVSTLKIQRTERGDSAVYLCASSKRGSGQETQYFGPGTRLLVL.

Points on this clone: The read ends 3 residues shy of where the CDR3 ends; the end is completed using the germline J gene. The chain recombines TRBV7-8 with TRBJ2-1; TRBD2 matches 13 bases. Germline CDR1 SGHVS, CDR2 FQNEAQ. The V and J ends lost 7 bases and 1 base, in that order; junction bases with no gene match: 4. The CDR3 is 16 residues long. The part of the CDR3 DNA that was read is TGTGCCAGCAAACTAGCGGGGGGGAGGTCCTACAATGAG. It is translated as CASKLAGGRSYNE. The CDR3 reads in full as CASKLAGGRSYNEQFF. Full variable domain (missing parts from reference TRBV7-8 and TRBJ2-1): GAGVSQSPRYKVAKRGQDVALRCDPISGHVSLFWYQQALGQGPEFLTYFQNEAQLDKSGLPSDRFFAERPEGSVSTLKIQRTQQEDSAVYLCASKLAGGRSYNEQFFGPGTRLTVL.

About this clone itself: Read data end 3 residues before the CDR3 end; the end is taken from the germline J gene. The chain joins TRBV19 to TRBJ2-5, with a tentative D call TRBD1 (6 bases). CDR1 LNHDA and CDR2 SQIVND come from the germline V gene (reference sequence). V lost 5 bases and J 4 bases, leaving 20 bases between the germline ends. This CDR3 comprises 16 residues. This CDR3 is CASSPHTGRSGETQYF. Partial CDR3 DNA: TGTGCCAGTAGTCCCCACACAGGGAGAAGCGGAGAGACC.

Comment on this clone: The observed sequence ends 3 residues before the CDR3 terminus, with the missing tail filled in from the germline J gene. The rearrangement uses TRBV7-9 and TRBJ2-1, with a tentative D call TRBD2 (5 bases). V was pared by 4 bases and J by 8 bases, with 18 bases between. Germline V lookup: CDR1 SEHNR, CDR2 FQNEAQ (reference sequence). There are 15 residues in the CDR3. CDR3 DNA (partial): TGTGCCAGCAGCTCTCTAACCGCTACTAGGGATGAG. The encoded protein is CASSSLTATRDE. The complete CDR3 protein is CASSSLTATRDEQFF.

Turning to this clone: The read is 3 residues too short to cover the CDR3 end, so that end is filled in from the germline J gene. The chain is built from TRBV18 and TRBJ1-2; a possible D gene is TRBD1 (5 bases). Germline CDR1 reads KGHSH; CDR2 reads LQKENI. The germline V and J ends were trimmed by 0 bases and 6 bases, with 14 bases remaining between them. The CDR3 is made up of 15 amino acids. CDR3 DNA, as far as it was read: TGTGCCAGCTCACCACCTTCAAGGGGATTGAATGGC. This codes for CASSPPSRGLNG. The CDR3 in its entirety is CASSPPSRGLNGYTF.

CDR3: CSGGLAAGDTDTQYF. The DNA read from the CDR3 is TGCAGCGGTGGACTAGCAGCGGGGGACACAGATACG. The V and J genes are TRBV29-1 and TRBJ2-3; 8 bases line up with TRBD2. Coverage ceases 3 residues before the CDR3 finishes, and the germline J gene fills in the end. After removal of 7 bases from V and 2 bases from J, the junction contained 11 bases not matched to a gene. Per germline, CDR1 SQVTM and CDR2 ANQGSEA. CDR3 length equals 15 residues.

For this clone: The read ends 3 residues shy of where the CDR3 ends; the end is completed using the germline J gene. The chain is built from TRBV5-1 and TRBJ2-7; 9 positions match TRBD2. With V trimmed by 2 bases and J by 5 bases, 11 bases remained unmatched. CDR3 length: 16 residues. The germline gives CDR1 SGHRS, CDR2 YFSETQ. The part of the CDR3 DNA that was read is TGCGCCAGCAGCTTCTCTGCTAGCGGGATTATGGACGAG. Translation gives CASSFSASGIMDE. The complete CDR3 protein is CASSFSASGIMDEQYF.

Notes on this clone: The read terminates 3 residues ahead of where the CDR3 ends, so the germline J gene completes it. The V call is TRBV7-3, the J call TRBJ2-6, with D possibly matching TRBD1 (5 bases). This CDR3 contains 17 residues. Germline assignment: CDR1 SGHTA and CDR2 FQGTGA. Deletions cut 5 bases from V and 2 bases from J, with 16 bases between. This CDR3 reads CASSNTIQGTGANVLTF. Partial CDR3 DNA: TGTGCCAGCAGCAATACAATCCAGGGTACTGGGGCCAACGTC.

As concerns this clone: Distinct nucleotide sequences in the sample also encode this CDR3. Incomplete CDR3 DNA: TGTGCCTGGAGGGTACGAGCGGGAGTCGTAAATGAG. Translated, it gives CAWRVRAGVVNE. The complete CDR3 protein is CAWRVRAGVVNEQFF. This chain links TRBV30 with TRBJ2-1; 8 bases match TRBD2. The read terminates 3 residues before the CDR3 end, so the remaining end is supplied by the germline J gene. Looked up from germline, CDR1 is GTSNPN and CDR2 is SVGIG (reference sequence). After removal of 3 bases from V and 7 bases from J, the junction contained 11 bases not matched to a gene. CDR3 size: 15 residues.